This TCR beta chain comes out of a study of T cell repertoires in cytomegalovirus infection. TCRdb re-called the reads with MiXCR, one entry per CDR3 protein. The sample includes approximately 700,000 distinct CDR3 sequences, less than 40% of them seen just once. This clonotype was counted between two and nine times. Per germline, CDR1 MNHEY and CDR2 SVGEGT. Trimming pared 6 bases from V and 4 bases from J, leaving 9 bases between. This CDR3 spans 12 amino acids. Sequenced material: PBMCs. This rearrangement joins TRBV6-2 or TRBV6-3 to TRBJ1-2, with D uncertain. The sequence came from a human donor in good health (CMV status not recorded). Some clones in this sample may be carry-over from other donors' samples. The DNA for the CDR3 is TGTGCCAGCAGCCCTACGTTCTATGGCTACACCTTC. As protein: CASSPTFYGYTF.